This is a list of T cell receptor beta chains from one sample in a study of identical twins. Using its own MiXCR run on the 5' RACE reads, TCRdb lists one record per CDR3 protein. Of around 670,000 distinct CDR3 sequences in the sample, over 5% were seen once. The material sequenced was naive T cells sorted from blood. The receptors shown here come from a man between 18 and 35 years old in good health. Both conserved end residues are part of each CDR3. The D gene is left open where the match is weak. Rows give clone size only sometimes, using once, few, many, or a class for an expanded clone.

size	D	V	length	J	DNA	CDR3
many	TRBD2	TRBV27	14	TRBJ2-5	TGTGCCAGCAGCGAACTAGCGGGAGTGGAGACCCAGTACTTC	CASSELAGVETQYF
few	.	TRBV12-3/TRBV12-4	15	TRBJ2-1	TGTGCCAGCGGCCTATCTATACTAGTCGGGAATGAGCAGTTCTTC	CASGLSILVGNEQFF
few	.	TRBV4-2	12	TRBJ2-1	TGTGCCAGCAGCCAAAAGGCCAATGAGCAGTTCTTC	CASSQKANEQFF
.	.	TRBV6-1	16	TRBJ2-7	TGTGCCAGCAGTGAAGAGGAGGCAGGGATCTCCTACGAGCAGTACTTC	CASSEEEAGISYEQYF
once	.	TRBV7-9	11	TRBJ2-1	TGTGCCAGCAGCCCGAACAATGAGCAGCTCTTC	CASSPNNEQLF
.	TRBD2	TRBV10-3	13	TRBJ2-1	TGTGCCGTAAGGAGGGAGGGTTACAATGAGCAGTTCTTC	CAVRREGYNEQFF
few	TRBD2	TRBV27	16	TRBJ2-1	TGTGCCAGCAGTTTGGGACTAGCGGTGGTCTACAATGAGCAGTTCTTC	CASSLGLAVVYNEQFF
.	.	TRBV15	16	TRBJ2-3	TGTGCCACCAGCAGTGAGGTTACTACTAGCACAGATACGCAGTATTTT	CATSSEVTTSTDTQYF
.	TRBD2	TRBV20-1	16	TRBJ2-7	TGCAGTGCTAGAGATCTAGGGCGGGAGGGCCCCTACGAGCAGTACTTC	CSARDLGREGPYEQYF
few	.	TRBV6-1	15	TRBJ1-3	TGTGCCAGCAGGGCCCAGGCGCACTCTGGAAACACCATATATTTT	CASRAQAHSGNTIYF
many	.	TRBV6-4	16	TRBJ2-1	TGTGCCAGCAGTGACTCAATAGGGAGCTCCTACAATGAGCAGTTCTTC	CASSDSIGSSYNEQFF
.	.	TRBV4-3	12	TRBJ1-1	TGCGCCAGCAGCCATGGGGACACTGAAGCTTTCTTT	CASSHGDTEAFF
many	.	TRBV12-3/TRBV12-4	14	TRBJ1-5	TGTGCCAGCAGTTCTTGGGGGCCGCATCAGCCCCAGCATTTT	CASSSWGPHQPQHF
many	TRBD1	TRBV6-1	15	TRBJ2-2	TGTGCCAGCACCACCGGACAGGGCTTCACCGGGGAGCTGTTTTTT	CASTTGQGFTGELFF
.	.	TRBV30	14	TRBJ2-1	TGTGCCTGGAATTCGGGGGCCTCCTACAATGAGCAGTTCTTC	CAWNSGASYNEQFF
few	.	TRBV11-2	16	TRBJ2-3	TGTGCCAGCAGCTTAGTGGCTAGCGAATACACAGATACGCAGTATTTT	CASSLVASEYTDTQYF
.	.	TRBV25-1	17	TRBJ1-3	TGTGCCAGCAGTGAATCGACATTCCCAAGCTCTGGAAACACCATATATTTT	CASSESTFPSSGNTIYF
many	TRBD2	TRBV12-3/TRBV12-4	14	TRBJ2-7	TGTGCCAGCAGTTGGACTAGCGGACCCTACGAGCAGTACTTC	CASSWTSGPYEQYF
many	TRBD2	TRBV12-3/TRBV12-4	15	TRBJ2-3	TGTGCCAGCTTTCGCGGGGGGCGAATCACAGATACGCAGTATTTT	CASFRGGRITDTQYF
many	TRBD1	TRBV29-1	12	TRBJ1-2	TGCAGCGTTGGTGGACAGGTTCGGGGCTACACCTTC	CSVGGQVRGYTF
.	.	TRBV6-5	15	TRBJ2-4	TGTGCCAGCAGTTACTCGAGATCTGGAATCAACATTCAGTACTTC	CASSYSRSGINIQYF
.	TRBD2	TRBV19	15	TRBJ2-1	TGTGCCAGTAGTCCCCGGGAGGAATCCTACAATGAGCAGTTCTTC	CASSPREESYNEQFF
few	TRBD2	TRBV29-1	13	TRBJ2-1	TGCAGCGGACAGCTAGCGGGCGCTGGGGAGCAGTTCTTC	CSGQLAGAGEQFF
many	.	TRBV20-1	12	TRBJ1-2	TGCAGTGCTACGGGGGCTAACTATGGCTACACCTTC	CSATGANYGYTF
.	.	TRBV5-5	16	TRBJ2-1	TGTGCCAGCAGCTTGGGGAATCCCTGGAGGAGGCGCGATCTGTTCTTC	CASSLGNPWRRRDLFF
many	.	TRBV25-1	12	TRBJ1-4	TGTGCCAGCAGGGGAGCTAATGAAAAACTGTTTTTT	CASRGANEKLFF
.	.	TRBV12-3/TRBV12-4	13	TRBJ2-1	TGTGCCAGCAGTTTATATGAGGGGAATGAGCAGTTCTTC	CASSLYEGNEQFF
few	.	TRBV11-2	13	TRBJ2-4	TGTGCCAGCAGTAGAATAGCCAAAAACATTCAGTACTTC	CASSRIAKNIQYF
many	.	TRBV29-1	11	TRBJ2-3	TGCAGCGTTCTCCTAACAGATACGCAGTATTTT	CSVLLTDTQYF
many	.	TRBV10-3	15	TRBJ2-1	TGTGCCATCAGTGAGGCGGAGGGCGTCTACAATGAGCAGTTCTTC	CAISEAEGVYNEQFF
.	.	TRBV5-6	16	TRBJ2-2	TGTGCCAGCAGCTTGGTACGCCAGGCGAACACCGGGGAGCTGTGTTTT	CASSLVRQANTGELCF
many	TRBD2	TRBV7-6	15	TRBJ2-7	TGTGCCAGCAGCCGAGCTAGCGGGGCGTCCTACGAGCAGTACTTC	CASSRASGASYEQYF
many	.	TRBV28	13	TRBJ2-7	TGTGCCAGCAGACCCTTAAGCTCCTACGAGCAGTACTTC	CASRPLSSYEQYF
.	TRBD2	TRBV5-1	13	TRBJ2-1	TGCGCCAGCAGAGAGCGGGAGGGCTACGAGCAGTTCTTC	CASREREGYEQFF
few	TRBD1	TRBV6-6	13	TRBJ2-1	TGTGCCAGCAGTCGGGACAGTACCAATGAGCAGTTCTTC	CASSRDSTNEQFF
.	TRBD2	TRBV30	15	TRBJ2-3	TGTGCCTGGAGTGGAGGACTAGCGGTGACAGATACGCAGTATTTT	CAWSGGLAVTDTQYF
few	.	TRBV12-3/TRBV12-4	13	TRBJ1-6	TGTGCCAGCAGTACCCGACCCAATTCACCCCTCCACTTT	CASSTRPNSPLHF